What follows are 25 T cell receptor beta chains derived from one specimen sequenced in a study of shared clonotypes between healthy human individuals. TCRdb keeps only in-frame clones here, not all; method: immunoSEQ multiplex PCR. The data show some 2,500,000 clones, 85% to 95% seen once. The sequencing input was naive CD4+ T cells from PBMCs. Subset in this sample: CD45RA+ positively selected. The receptors stem from a man aged 18 to 29 in good health. Some clones in this sample may be carry-over from other donors' samples.

The chain has TRBV27 and TRBJ1-1; possibly TRBD1 for D (6 bases). The CDR3 runs 14 residues. Germline V gene lookup returns CDR1 MNHEY and CDR2 SMNVEV (reference sequence). The ends were cut back, 5 bases at V and 11 bases at J, with 21 bases in the middle. The CDR3 sequence: CASSTIRGKVGAFF. CDR3 in DNA: TGTGCCAGCAGTACAATCAGGGGAAAAGTGGGGGCTTTCTTT.

A word on this clone: Other nucleotide sequences in the sample specify the same CDR3. The CDR3 nucleotides read TGTGCCAGCAGCAGTCGTCGGGAGCAGTTCTTC. Protein sequence: CASSSRREQFF. The V and J genes are TRBV11-1 and TRBJ2-1; D is ambiguous. The CDR3 loop spans 11 amino acids. V lost 5 bases to trimming and J lost 10 bases, with 9 bases between them. Germline V lookup: CDR1 SGHAT, CDR2 FQDESV (reference sequence). The full variable domain, in which reference TRBV11-1 and TRBJ2-1 provide the parts outside the CDR3, is EAEVAQSPRYKITEKSQAVAFWCDPISGHATLYWYRQILGQGPELLVQFQDESVVDDSQLPKDRFSAERLKGVDSTLKIQPAELGDSAMYLCASSSRREQFFGPGTRLTVL.

J is TRBJ1-2 and V is TRBV5-1; 7 positions agree with TRBD1. V was clipped by 3 bases and J by 4 bases; unmatched bases: 3. This CDR3 comprises 13 residues. Germline V gene sequence: CDR1 SGHRS, CDR2 YFSETQ. CDR3 region: CASSWDSTYGYTF. CDR3 sequence (DNA): TGCGCCAGCAGCTGGGACAGCACCTATGGCTACACCTTC.

The chain carries TRBV29-1 and TRBJ2-1, with D tentatively TRBD1 or TRBD2 (5 bases each). The CDR3 spans 12 residues. Trimming shortened V by 6 bases and J by 10 bases, and 16 bases separated the two germline ends. Germline CDR1 reads SQVTM; CDR2 reads ANQGSEA. CDR3 residues: CSVGTVGGEQFF. The DNA for the CDR3 is TGCAGCGTAGGGACCGTCGGTGGGGAGCAGTTCTTC.

This chain connects TRBV2 to TRBJ2-7; 7 nucleotides match TRBD1. The length of the CDR3 is 15 residues. Trimming cost V 3 bases and J 5 bases; bases outside gene matches: 10. Per the germline V gene, CDR1 is SNHLY and CDR2 is FYNNEI. CDR3 nucleotides: TGTGCCAGCAGTGACACAGGGGCGAAGAACGACGAGCAGTACTTC. This encodes CASSDTGAKNDEQYF.

The CDR3 spells CASMRQVNTEAFF. The CDR3 nucleotides read TGTGCCAGCATGCGACAGGTGAACACTGAAGCTTTCTTT. V is TRBV28 and J is TRBJ1-1; TRBD1 might be the D (6 bases). V lost 7 bases to trimming and J lost 0 bases, with 9 bases between them. This CDR3 comprises 13 residues. Looked up from germline, CDR1 is MDHEN and CDR2 is SYDVKM.

The V gene is TRBV28, the J gene TRBJ1-2, with D hard to call. Germline loops: CDR1 MDHEN, CDR2 SYDVKM. The ends were cut back, 3 bases at V and 8 bases at J, with 7 bases in the middle. The CDR3 consists of 11 residues. The DNA of the CDR3 is TGTGCCAGCAGTTTTGCGGAGGGCTACACCTTC. It specifies CASSFAEGYTF.

The chain carries TRBV6-4 and TRBJ2-3; D gene ambiguous. V was clipped by 2 bases and J by 2 bases, with 8 bases between them. Germline CDR1 is MRHNA and CDR2 is SNTAGT. The CDR3 runs to 14 residues. CDR3 coding DNA: TGTGCCAGCAGTGACCGTTCGTTCACAGATACGCAGTATTTT. It is translated as CASSDRSFTDTQYF.

Concerning this clone: The sample carries other DNA sequences with the same CDR3. The chain employs TRBV28 and TRBJ2-5, with 12 bases lining up with TRBD2. The CDR3 is 14 residues long. Trimming at V came to 5 bases and at J to 3 bases, leaving 1 base not matched to a gene. Germline V gene sequence: CDR1 MDHEN, CDR2 SYDVKM. The CDR3: CASSLAGGEETQYF. The CDR3 nucleotides read TGTGCCAGCAGTCTAGCGGGAGGGGAAGAGACCCAGTACTTC.

The rearrangement joins TRBV28 to TRBJ2-2; D gene ambiguous. The CDR3 is made up of 12 amino acids. Between the trimmed V and J ends, which lost 10 bases and 4 bases, there was a span of 10 bases. The V gene's germline CDR1 is MDHEN and CDR2 SYDVKM. The CDR3 here is CAIQLSTGELFF. The DNA of the CDR3 is TGTGCCATCCAACTGAGCACCGGGGAGCTGTTTTTT.

The sample holds one count of this clone. Within the sample, other DNA sequences also encode this same CDR3. The chain has TRBV29-1 and TRBJ1-1; D perhaps matches TRBD1 (5 bases). The CDR3 runs 12 residues. V gave up 6 bases and J gave up 5 bases, with 13 bases separating them. Germline loops: CDR1 SQVTM, CDR2 ANQGSEA. CDR3 coding DNA: TGCAGCGTCGACAGAGGAGGGACTGAAGCTTTCTTT. This sequence encodes CSVDRGGTEAFF.

This chain uses TRBV6-5 with TRBJ2-7, with 8 bases lining up with TRBD1. V trimming: 8 bases; J trimming: 3 bases; junction bases outside the gene matches: 12. In germline, CDR1 is MNHEY, CDR2 SVGAGI. This CDR3 has 15 residues. The CDR3 is CASGAFGQGSYEQYF. In DNA, the CDR3 is TGTGCCAGCGGAGCTTTTGGACAGGGTAGCTACGAGCAGTACTTC.

As for this clone: This sample includes further DNA sequences coding for the same CDR3. The chain uses TRBV7-9 and TRBJ2-1; the match to TRBD1 covers 9 bases. J lost 6 bases, V lost 5 bases, and 5 bases had no gene match. Germline values: CDR1 SEHNR, CDR2 FQNEAQ (reference sequence). This CDR3 region has 14 residues. DNA for the CDR3: TGTGCCAGCAGCCCCGGACAGGGGCGCAATGAGCAGTTCTTC. Translated, it gives CASSPGQGRNEQFF.

The genes are TRBV19 and TRBJ2-7; tentative D call: TRBD1 (6 bases). CDR3 length: 17 amino acids. Trimming removed 8 bases from V and 2 bases from J, with 25 bases in between. Germline values: CDR1 LNHDA, CDR2 SQIVND (reference sequence). In DNA, the CDR3 is TGTGCCAGTTCCACCGTTTGGCCTCAGGGGAACCCCTACGAGCAGTACTTC. Translating gives CASSTVWPQGNPYEQYF.

This chain links TRBV4-1 with TRBJ2-7; D is uncertain. V was cut by 3 bases and J by 5 bases, with 14 bases left in between. Germline-derived CDR1 and CDR2 are MGHRA and YSYEKL. This CDR3 has 14 residues. As DNA, the CDR3 is TGCGCCAGCAGCCACCGGCCCCCCGCCGACGAGCAGTACTTC. It yields the protein CASSHRPPADEQYF.

The chain joins TRBV28 to TRBJ1-2, with unresolved D. V was pared by 5 bases and J by 4 bases, with 14 bases between. Per the germline V gene, CDR1 is MDHEN and CDR2 is SYDVKM. There are 14 residues in the CDR3. In DNA, the CDR3 is TGTGCCAGCAGTCCAGCCCGGTTTGGCTATGGCTACACCTTC. Translation: CASSPARFGYGYTF.

The CDR3 loop is CASSQGGTVPYGYTF. DNA for the CDR3: TGTGCCAGCAGCCAAGGGGGGACAGTACCCTATGGCTACACCTTC. The rearrangement joins TRBV14 to TRBJ1-2; 7 nucleotides match TRBD1. CDR3 length: 15 amino acids. The V gene end was trimmed by 1 base and the J gene end by 4 bases; junction bases not matched to a gene: 6. Germline CDR1 reads SGHDN; CDR2 reads FVKESK.

This chain joins TRBV4-3 and TRBJ1-5; D not resolved. The V gene lost 0 bases and the J gene lost 3 bases, with 9 bases spanning the gap. Germline V gene sequence: CDR1 LGHNA, CDR2 YSLEER. There are 15 residues in the CDR3. The CDR3, as DNA: TGCGCCAGCAGCCAAGATCGATGGAACAATCAGCCCCAGCATTTT. Encoded protein: CASSQDRWNNQPQHF.

The V call is TRBV23-1, the J call TRBJ1-5; 7 bases match TRBD1. TRBV23-1 qualifies as an ORF whose function is uncertain. Trimming removed 7 bases from V and 4 bases from J; junction bases left unmatched: 13. This CDR3 has 16 amino acids. The CDR3 is CASNPVGGLGNQPQHF. DNA of the CDR3: TGCGCCAGCAATCCTGTAGGGGGCTTGGGTAATCAGCCCCAGCATTTT.

On this clone: The junction does not match germline at one end; this may be a read error. The rearrangement joins TRBV28 to TRBJ1-2; no clear D gene. This CDR3 is 12 amino acids long. Germline V gives CDR1 MDHEN, CDR2 SYDVKM. This CDR3 is CASSFPLYDYTF. CDR3 DNA sequence: TGTGCCAGCAGTTTTCCGTTGTATGACTACACCTTC.

The chain links TRBV7-9 to TRBJ1-1; D perhaps matches TRBD1 (6 bases). Germline CDR1 reads SEHNR; CDR2 reads FQNEAQ (reference sequence). The CDR3 runs 14 residues. V lost 0 bases and J 1 base, leaving 6 bases between the germline ends. Written as DNA, the CDR3 is TGTGCCAGCAGCTTAGCGGGACAGAACACTGAAGCTTTCTTT. Translating it yields CASSLAGQNTEAFF.

CDR3 sequence (DNA): TGTGCCAGCAGTGGGCGGGCAGGACGGATAGCTTCTGAAAAACTGTTTTTT. This gives the protein CASSGRAGRIASEKLFF. The chain joins TRBV25-1 to TRBJ1-4, with D unclear. Germline V gene sequence: CDR1 MGHDK, CDR2 SYGVNS. Trimming took 4 bases from V and 7 from J, leaving 22 bases between them. The CDR3 covers 17 residues. Using reference TRBV25-1 and TRBJ1-4 for the parts outside the CDR3, the full variable domain is EADIYQTPRYLVIGTGKKITLECSQTMGHDKMYWYQQDPGMELHLIHYSYGVNSTEKGDLSSESTVSRIRTEHFPLTLESARPSHTSQYLCASSGRAGRIASEKLFFGSGTQLSVL.

Turning to this clone: In the same sample, other DNA sequences code for this CDR3. The V gene is TRBV18, the J gene TRBJ2-1; possible D gene TRBD1, 5 bases. The CDR3 totals 15 residues. Germline-derived CDR1 and CDR2 are KGHSH and LQKENI. V lost 5 bases, J lost 0 bases, and 11 bases lay in between. The CDR3 reads CASSSQGYSYNEQFF. CDR3 DNA: TGTGCCAGCTCAAGCCAGGGTTACTCCTACAATGAGCAGTTCTTC.

This chain joins TRBV2 and TRBJ1-3; D is possibly TRBD1 (5 bases). This CDR3 region has 15 residues. V lost 6 bases and J lost 4, with 16 bases in between. Germline V gene data show CDR1 as SNHLY and CDR2 as FYNNEI. CDR3 residues: CASSLGGLEGNTIYF. CDR3 in DNA: TGTGCCAGCAGCCTCGGGGGACTTGAGGGAAACACCATATATTTT.

The rearrangement uses TRBV18 and TRBJ1-1; 7 bases fit TRBD1. The V gene's germline CDR1 is KGHSH and CDR2 LQKENI. CDR3 size: 14 residues. With 2 bases clipped from V and 6 bases from J, the junction kept 6 bases outside the gene matches. This CDR3 reads CASSPLGGVAEAFF. In DNA, the CDR3 is TGTGCCAGCTCACCATTAGGGGGCGTCGCTGAAGCTTTCTTT.